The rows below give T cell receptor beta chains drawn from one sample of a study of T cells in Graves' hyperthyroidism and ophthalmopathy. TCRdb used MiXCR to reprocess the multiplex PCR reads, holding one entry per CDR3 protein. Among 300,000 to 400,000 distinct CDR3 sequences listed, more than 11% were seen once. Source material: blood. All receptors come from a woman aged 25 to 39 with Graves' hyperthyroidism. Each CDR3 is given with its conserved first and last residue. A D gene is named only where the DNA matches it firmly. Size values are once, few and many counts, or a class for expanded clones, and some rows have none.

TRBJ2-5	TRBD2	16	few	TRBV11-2	CASSSLRVSGGETQYF	TGTGCCAGCAGCTCCCTCAGGGTGTCGGGAGGAGAGACCCAGTACTTC
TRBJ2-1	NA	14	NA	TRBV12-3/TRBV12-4	CASSAGPYYNEQFF	TGTGCCAGCAGTGCCGGACCGTACTACAATGAGCAGTTCTTC
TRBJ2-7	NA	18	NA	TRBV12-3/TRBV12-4	CASRKGRDGAKGSYEQYF	TGTGCCAGCAGAAAGGGAAGAGACGGCGCAAAAGGTTCCTACGAGCAGTACTTC
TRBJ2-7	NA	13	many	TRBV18	CASSLTGVDEQYF	TGTGCCAGCTCTCTGACGGGAGTTGACGAGCAGTACTTC
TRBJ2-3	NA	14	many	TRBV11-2	CASSSPGAPDTQYF	TGTGCCAGCAGCTCCCCAGGGGCCCCAGATACGCAGTATTTT
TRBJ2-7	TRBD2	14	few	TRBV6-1	CASSLGGDAYEQYF	TGTGCCAGCAGTCTCGGGGGGGACGCTTACGAGCAGTACTTC
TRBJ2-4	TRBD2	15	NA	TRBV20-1	CSAGKVGGAKNIQYF	TGCAGTGCTGGGAAAGTGGGGGGGGCCAAAAACATTCAGTACTTC
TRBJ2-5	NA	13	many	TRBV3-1	CASSLDRSETQYF	TGTGCCAGCAGCCTCGACAGATCCGAGACCCAGTACTTC
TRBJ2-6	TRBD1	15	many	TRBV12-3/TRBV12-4	CASSGTGAGANVLTF	TGTGCCAGCAGTGGAACAGGGGCTGGGGCCAACGTCCTGACTTTC
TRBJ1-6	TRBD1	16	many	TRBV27	CASSPTWTGPRSPLHF	TGTGCCAGCAGTCCCACCTGGACAGGGCCTCGTTCACCCCTCCACTTT
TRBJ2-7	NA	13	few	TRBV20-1	CSAYLPGAYEQYF	TGCAGTGCCTACCTACCCGGAGCCTACGAGCAGTACTTC
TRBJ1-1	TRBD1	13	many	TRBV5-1	CASSYGQGREAFF	TGCGCCAGCAGCTACGGACAGGGTCGGGAAGCTTTCTTT
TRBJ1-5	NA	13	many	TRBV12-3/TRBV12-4	CASSLSRNQPQHF	TGTGCCAGCAGTTTATCTCGCAATCAGCCCCAGCATTTT
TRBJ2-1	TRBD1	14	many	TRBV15	CATSRTLGGDEQFF	TGTGCCACCAGCAGAACGTTAGGGGGCGATGAGCAGTTCTTC
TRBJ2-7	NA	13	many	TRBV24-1	CATSGDAVYEQYF	TGTGCCACCAGCGGGGACGCGGTCTACGAGCAGTACTTC
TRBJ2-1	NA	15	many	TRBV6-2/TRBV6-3	CASSYSGQSYNEQFF	TGTGCCAGCAGTTACTCGGGCCAGTCCTACAATGAGCAGTTCTTC
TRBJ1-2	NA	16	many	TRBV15	CATSKGMDGSLYGYTF	TGTGCCACCAGCAAGGGGATGGACGGGTCACTCTATGGCTACACCTTC
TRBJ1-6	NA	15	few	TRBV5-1	CASSSAGGGNSPLHF	TGCGCCAGCAGCTCCGCCGGGGGTGGGAATTCACCCCTCCACTTT
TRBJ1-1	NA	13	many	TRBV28	CATSGPLNTEAFF	TGTGCCACCTCCGGGCCCCTGAACACTGAAGCTTTCTTT
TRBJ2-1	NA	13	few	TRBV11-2	CASSSEGPNEQFF	TGTGCCAGCAGCTCGGAAGGCCCCAATGAGCAGTTCTTC
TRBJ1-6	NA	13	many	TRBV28	CASMQRNNSPLHF	TGTGCCAGCATGCAGAGGAATAATTCACCCCTCCACTTT
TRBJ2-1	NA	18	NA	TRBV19	CASSIGVGIGDSYNEQFF	TGTGCCAGTAGTATAGGCGTAGGGATTGGAGACTCCTACAATGAGCAGTTCTTC
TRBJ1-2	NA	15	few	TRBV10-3	CAISDKKGVNYGYTF	TGTGCCATCAGTGATAAGAAGGGGGTTAACTATGGCTACACCTTC
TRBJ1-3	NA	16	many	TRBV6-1	CASSYPVGLSGNTIYF	TGTGCCAGCAGTTACCCCGTGGGGCTCTCTGGAAACACCATATATTTT
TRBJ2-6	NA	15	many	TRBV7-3	CASSSGPAGANVLTF	TGTGCCAGCAGCTCCGGTCCTGCTGGGGCCAACGTCCTGACTTTC
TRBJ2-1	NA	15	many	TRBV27	CASSATGRVVLEQFF	TGTGCCAGCAGTGCGACCGGTCGCGTTGTTCTTGAGCAGTTCTTC
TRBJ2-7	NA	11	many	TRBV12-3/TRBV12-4	CASSLLSEQYF	TGTGCCAGCAGTTTGCTGTCTGAGCAGTACTTC
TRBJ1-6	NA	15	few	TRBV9	CASSVEGRSGSPLHF	TGTGCCAGCAGCGTAGAAGGCCGGTCGGGATCACCCCTCCACTTT
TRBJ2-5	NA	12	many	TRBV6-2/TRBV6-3	CASEGAEETQYF	TGTGCCAGCGAGGGAGCGGAAGAGACCCAGTACTTC
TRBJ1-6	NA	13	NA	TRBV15	CATSRDRGSPLHF	TGTGCCACCAGCAGAGATCGGGGATCACCCCTCCACTTT
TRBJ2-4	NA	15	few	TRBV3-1	CASSQVGLAKNIQYF	TGTGCCAGCAGCCAAGTAGGGCTAGCCAAAAACATTCAGTACTTC
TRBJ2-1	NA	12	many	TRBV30	CAWSVTHNEQFF	TGTGCCTGGAGTGTAACCCACAATGAGCAGTTCTTC
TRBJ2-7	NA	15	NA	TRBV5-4	CASSLDTGTNYEQYF	TGTGCCAGCAGCTTGGATACAGGGACTAATTACGAGCAGTACTTC
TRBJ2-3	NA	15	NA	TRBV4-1	CASSFRGSWTDTQYF	TGCGCCAGCAGCTTCAGGGGTTCGTGGACAGATACGCAGTATTTT
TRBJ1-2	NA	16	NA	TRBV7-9	CASSHGGTQGNYGYTF	TGTGCCAGCAGCCATGGGGGGACACAGGGCAACTATGGCTACACCTTC
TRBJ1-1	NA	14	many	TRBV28	CASTQPGGSTEAFF	TGTGCCAGCACCCAACCGGGGGGGAGCACTGAAGCTTTCTTT
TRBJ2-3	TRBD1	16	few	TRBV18	CASSRGVTGLADTQYF	TGTGCCAGCTCACGGGGCGTGACAGGGTTGGCAGATACGCAGTATTTT
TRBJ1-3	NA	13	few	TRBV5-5	CASSLAREDTIYF	TGTGCCAGCAGCTTGGCCCGGGAAGACACCATATATTTT
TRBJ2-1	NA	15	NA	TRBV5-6	CASSLAGNSYNEQFF	TGTGCCAGCAGCTTGGCCGGGAATTCCTACAATGAGCAGTTCTTC
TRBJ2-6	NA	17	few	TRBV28	CASRRGGGLSGANVLTF	TGTGCCAGCCGGCGGGGAGGGGGCCTCTCTGGGGCCAACGTCCTGACTTTC
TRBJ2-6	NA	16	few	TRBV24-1	CATSDLAGTGANVLTF	TGTGCCACCAGTGATTTGGCTGGGACCGGGGCCAACGTCCTGACTTTC
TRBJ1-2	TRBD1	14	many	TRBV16	CASSRTGGVDGYTF	TGTGCCAGCAGCCGCACAGGGGGAGTTGATGGCTACACCTTC
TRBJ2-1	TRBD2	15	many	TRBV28	CASRRLAGIYNEQFF	TGTGCCAGCCGACGACTAGCGGGAATCTACAATGAGCAGTTCTTC
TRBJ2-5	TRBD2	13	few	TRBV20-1	CGWVSSGEETQYF	TGCGGCTGGGTCTCTAGCGGGGAAGAGACCCAGTACTTC
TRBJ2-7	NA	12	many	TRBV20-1	CSVATNSYEQYF	TGCAGTGTAGCGACTAACTCCTACGAGCAGTACTTC
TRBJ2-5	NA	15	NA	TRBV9	CASSVEETGIETQYF	TGTGCCAGCAGCGTGGAGGAAACAGGGATAGAGACCCAGTACTTC
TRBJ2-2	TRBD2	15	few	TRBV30	CAWVIAGVLPGELFF	TGTGCCTGGGTAATAGCGGGAGTTCTCCCCGGGGAGCTGTTTTTT
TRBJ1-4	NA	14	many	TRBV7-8	CASRGARARTKLFF	TGTGCCAGCAGAGGTGCACGGGCCCGAACAAAACTGTTTTTT
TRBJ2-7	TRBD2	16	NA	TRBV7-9	CASSLASSSGPYEQYF	TGTGCCAGCAGCTTAGCGTCGTCTAGCGGGCCCTACGAGCAGTACTTC
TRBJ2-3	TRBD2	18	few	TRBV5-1	CASSLALTSGSRTDTQYF	TGCGCCAGCAGCTTGGCCCTCACTAGCGGGAGTCGGACAGATACGCAGTATTTT
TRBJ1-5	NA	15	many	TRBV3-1	CATKQGLGSNQPQHF	TGTGCCACAAAACAGGGCCTTGGGAGCAATCAGCCCCAGCATTTT
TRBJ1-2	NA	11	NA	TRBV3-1	CASSNRVGDTF	TGTGCCAGCAGCAACAGGGTTGGCGACACCTTC
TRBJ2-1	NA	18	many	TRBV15	CATSREGTRGYNWDEQFF	TGTGCCACCAGCAGAGAGGGGACCCGGGGCTATAATTGGGATGAGCAGTTCTTC
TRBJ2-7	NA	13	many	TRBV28	CASSLRAAYEQYF	TGTGCCAGCAGTTTAAGGGCCGCCTACGAGCAGTACTTC
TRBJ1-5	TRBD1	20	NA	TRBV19	CASSPYPGTGQRNSNQPQHF	TGTGCCAGTAGCCCTTACCCCGGGACAGGGCAACGAAATAGCAATCAGCCCCAGCATTTT
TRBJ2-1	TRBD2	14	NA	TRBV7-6	CASSYLAGHNEQFF	TGTGCCAGCAGCTATTTAGCGGGCCACAATGAGCAGTTCTTC